This T cell receptor beta chain is drawn from a study of T cell responses to AZD1222 COVID-19 vaccine. This clone was counted only a few times. The sample has other DNA sequences that encode this CDR3 too. This table comes from immunoSEQ multiplex PCR, and its TCRdb copy is limited to in-frame clones, with some not included. The data contain 250,000 to 300,000 clones, around 93% of them singletons. The material sequenced was peripheral blood, taken 28 days after the second AZD1222 dose. This TCR was recovered from an adult who received the AZD1222 COVID-19 vaccine.

The CDR3 DNA reads as TGTGCCAGCAGCCAAGGGGGGACTAGTTCCTACGAGCAGTACTTC. It codes for CASSQGGTSSYEQYF. The chain is built from TRBV3-1 (or the pseudogene TRBV3-2) and TRBJ2-7; 8 bases are a match to TRBD2. With 1 base clipped from V and 1 base from J, the junction kept 3 bases outside the gene matches. The length of the CDR3 is 15 residues. Germline V gene sequence: CDR1 LGHDT, CDR2 YNNKEL (reference sequence).